Listed below are T cell receptor beta chains from one sample, sequenced in a study of T cell responses to AZD1222 COVID-19 vaccine. The method was immunoSEQ multiplex PCR; TCRdb's version includes in-frame clones alone and lacks a portion of them. The sample holds roughly 140,000 clones, just over 90% seen once. Sequencing used peripheral blood, obtained on day 0 of AZD1222 vaccination. The receptors were sampled from an adult in good health. CDR3s include the opening cysteine and the closing phenylalanine or tryptophan. The D gene is left open where the match is weak. Not all rows give a size; the values are once, few, many and, for expanded clones, a class.

D: TRBD2
size: .
J: TRBJ2-7
V: TRBV7-8
CDR3: CASSPYSGSIHEQYF
DNA: TGTGCCAGCAGCCCGTATAGCGGGAGTATCCACGAGCAGTACTTC

D: .
size: .
J: TRBJ1-6
V: TRBV7-8
CDR3: CASSLAAASGPTRYNSPLHF
DNA: TGTGCCAGCAGCTTAGCGGCGGCCTCCGGGCCGACCCGCTATAATTCACCCCTCCACTTT

D: .
size: .
J: TRBJ1-3
V: TRBV7-9
CDR3: CASSHPDRGNTIYF
DNA: TGTGCCAGCAGCCATCCCGACAGAGGAAACACCATATATTTT

D: .
size: .
J: TRBJ2-7
V: TRBV18
CDR3: CASSPSGAGYEQYF
DNA: TGTGCCAGCTCACCATCTGGGGCCGGCTACGAGCAGTACTTC

D: TRBD2
size: .
J: TRBJ2-1
V: TRBV13
CDR3: CASSFPSGGAREQFF
DNA: TGTGCCAGCAGCTTCCCTAGCGGGGGGGCCAGGGAGCAGTTCTTC

D: TRBD2
size: once
J: TRBJ2-3
V: TRBV9
CDR3: CASSAGGLAGIDTQYF
DNA: TGTGCCAGCAGCGCTGGCGGACTAGCGGGGATAGATACGCAGTATTTT

D: .
size: .
J: TRBJ1-4
V: TRBV7-9
CDR3: CASSLGAASDNEKLFF
DNA: TGTGCCAGCAGCTTAGGCGCCGCTTCCGATAATGAAAAACTGTTTTTT

D: .
size: .
J: TRBJ1-4
V: TRBV21-1
CDR3: CASVQGGNEKLFF
DNA: TGTGCCAGCGTACAGGGGGGGAATGAAAAACTGTTTTTT

D: .
size: .
J: TRBJ1-1
V: TRBV6-5
CDR3: CASRPDRSMNTEAFF
DNA: TGTGCCAGCAGACCCGACAGATCAATGAACACTGAAGCTTTCTTT

D: TRBD1
size: .
J: TRBJ1-2
V: TRBV18
CDR3: CASSPRTGISDYGYTF
DNA: TGTGCCAGCTCACCAAGGACAGGGATATCCGACTATGGCTACACCTTC